These T cell receptor beta chains were read from a single sample in a study of blood T cells in healthy people across ages. One entry per CDR3 protein, called by TCRdb with MiXCR from the 5' RACE reads. The sample has around 710,000 distinct CDR3 sequences; approximately 43% are singletons. Specimen: blood. These receptors were collected from a woman aged 55-70 years in good health. Each CDR3 is given with its conserved first and last residue. D genes are given only for firm matches. Only some rows state a clone size, as once, few, many or a class for expanded clones.

D gene: TRBD1
V gene: TRBV20-1
J gene: TRBJ2-7
clone size: .
CDR3 DNA: TGCAGTGCTAGGGCAGCGGACAGGGCCTCCTACGAGCAGTACTTC
CDR3 protein: CSARAADRASYEQYF

D gene: TRBD1
V gene: TRBV6-5
J gene: TRBJ2-4
clone size: few
CDR3 DNA: TGTGCCAGCAGTTACTCCGGGACAGGGGGCCTTTTGGCCAAAAACATTCAGTACTTC
CDR3 protein: CASSYSGTGGLLAKNIQYF

D gene: TRBD2
V gene: TRBV13
J gene: TRBJ2-1
clone size: .
CDR3 DNA: TGTGCCAGCAGCTTAGGAAGCGGGATTGAAGAGCAGTTCTTC
CDR3 protein: CASSLGSGIEEQFF

D gene: .
V gene: TRBV6-6
J gene: TRBJ2-7
clone size: .
CDR3 DNA: TGTGCCAGCATAAACGGGTACAACCACTACGAGCAGTACTTC
CDR3 protein: CASINGYNHYEQYF

D gene: .
V gene: TRBV5-6
J gene: TRBJ2-6
clone size: few
CDR3 DNA: TGTGCCAGCAGCTTGGACAGATTCTCTGGGGCCAACGTCCTGACTTTC
CDR3 protein: CASSLDRFSGANVLTF

D gene: TRBD1
V gene: TRBV2
J gene: TRBJ2-3
clone size: .
CDR3 DNA: TGTGCCAGCAGCTTGGGACAGATAATCACAGATACGCAGTATTTT
CDR3 protein: CASSLGQIITDTQYF

D gene: TRBD2
V gene: TRBV11-2
J gene: TRBJ2-1
clone size: few
CDR3 DNA: TGTGCCAGCAGCTCACTCCGGACTAGGCAGTTCTTC
CDR3 protein: CASSSLRTRQFF

D gene: .
V gene: TRBV7-2
J gene: TRBJ2-7
clone size: many
CDR3 DNA: TGTGCCAGCAGCCATCAACCCTACGAGCAGTACTTC
CDR3 protein: CASSHQPYEQYF

D gene: TRBD1
V gene: TRBV6-6
J gene: TRBJ1-5
clone size: .
CDR3 DNA: TGTGCCGGCACCCTACACCCTGGCAGGGGGACGAATCAGCCCCAGCATTTT
CDR3 protein: CAGTLHPGRGTNQPQHF

D gene: TRBD1
V gene: TRBV2
J gene: TRBJ2-3
clone size: .
CDR3 DNA: TGTGCCAGCAGTGAAGAGGGTGCAGGGGGACCCGTTACGCAGTATTTT
CDR3 protein: CASSEEGAGGPVTQYF

D gene: .
V gene: TRBV29-1
J gene: TRBJ2-1
clone size: .
CDR3 DNA: TGCAGCGTAGCTTCCGGGACCAACTGCAATGAGCAGTTCTTC
CDR3 protein: CSVASGTNCNEQFF

D gene: TRBD2
V gene: TRBV6-6
J gene: TRBJ2-3
clone size: few
CDR3 DNA: TGTGCCAGCAGAAGGCTAGCGGGAGCCCCAGATACGCAGTATTTT
CDR3 protein: CASRRLAGAPDTQYF

D gene: TRBD1
V gene: TRBV5-1
J gene: TRBJ2-5
clone size: many
CDR3 DNA: TGCGCCAGCAGCTCCGGACAGGGGGCGTCGGAGACCCAGTACTTC
CDR3 protein: CASSSGQGASETQYF

D gene: .
V gene: TRBV6-2/TRBV6-3
J gene: TRBJ1-2
clone size: .
CDR3 DNA: TGTGCCAGCAGTCGCCCGGACTGTCTAGATGGCTACACCTTC
CDR3 protein: CASSRPDCLDGYTF

D gene: TRBD1
V gene: TRBV2
J gene: TRBJ2-5
clone size: .
CDR3 DNA: TGTGCCAGCAGAATAGACAGGGGGGACGAGACCCAGTACTTC
CDR3 protein: CASRIDRGDETQYF

D gene: TRBD2
V gene: TRBV20-1
J gene: TRBJ2-1
clone size: .
CDR3 DNA: TGCAGTGCCCCCGGGGAGGGCCTAACTGAGCAGTTCTTC
CDR3 protein: CSAPGEGLTEQFF

D gene: TRBD1
V gene: TRBV7-3
J gene: TRBJ2-2
clone size: once
CDR3 DNA: TGTGCCAGCAGCAGACGACAGGGATCCACCGGGGAGCTGTTTTTT
CDR3 protein: CASSRRQGSTGELFF

D gene: TRBD2
V gene: TRBV6-2/TRBV6-3
J gene: TRBJ2-1
clone size: .
CDR3 DNA: TGTGCCAGCAGTTACTCGAAGAGACTAGCGGGGGGCATCAATGAGCAGTTCTTC
CDR3 protein: CASSYSKRLAGGINEQFF

D gene: .
V gene: TRBV12-3/TRBV12-4
J gene: TRBJ1-6
clone size: few
CDR3 DNA: TGTGCCAGCAGTTTACAAGGAGGGGACGTCTCACCCCTCCACTTT
CDR3 protein: CASSLQGGDVSPLHF

D gene: TRBD2
V gene: TRBV7-2
J gene: TRBJ2-7
clone size: .
CDR3 DNA: TGTGCCAGCAGCCCCCAAGGGCTAGCGGGAGGTTACGAGCAGTACTTC
CDR3 protein: CASSPQGLAGGYEQYF

D gene: TRBD1
V gene: TRBV6-1
J gene: TRBJ1-1
clone size: few
CDR3 DNA: TGTGCCAGCAGTGTGGACAGGGTTGGAACTGAAGCTTTCTTT
CDR3 protein: CASSVDRVGTEAFF

D gene: .
V gene: TRBV28
J gene: TRBJ2-5
clone size: .
CDR3 DNA: TGTGCCAGCAGTTTATGGGCGGAGGGCCAAGAGACCCAGTACTTC
CDR3 protein: CASSLWAEGQETQYF

D gene: TRBD2
V gene: TRBV29-1
J gene: TRBJ2-1
clone size: .
CDR3 DNA: TGCAGCGTTGAACCCAGACTAGCGGGAGTTAAGGGTGAGCAGTTCTTC
CDR3 protein: CSVEPRLAGVKGEQFF

D gene: .
V gene: TRBV20-1
J gene: TRBJ1-5
clone size: .
CDR3 DNA: TGCAGTGCTAGAGATGCGGCAGATAGCAATCAGCCCCAGCATTTT
CDR3 protein: CSARDAADSNQPQHF

D gene: TRBD1
V gene: TRBV10-3
J gene: TRBJ2-5
clone size: .
CDR3 DNA: TGTGCCATCAGGGAACCCGGGACAGGAGTAATTCAGTACTTC
CDR3 protein: CAIREPGTGVIQYF

D gene: TRBD2
V gene: TRBV5-1
J gene: TRBJ2-2
clone size: once
CDR3 DNA: TGCGCCAGCAGCATACCGGGACTAGTTTCCGGGGAGCTGTTTTTT
CDR3 protein: CASSIPGLVSGELFF

D gene: TRBD2
V gene: TRBV27
J gene: TRBJ2-1
clone size: .
CDR3 DNA: TGTGCCAGCAGTGCCCCCCCACTAGCGGGGGTTTCCAATGAGCAGTTCTTC
CDR3 protein: CASSAPPLAGVSNEQFF

D gene: .
V gene: TRBV2
J gene: TRBJ1-4
clone size: few
CDR3 DNA: TGTGCCAGCAGTGAGGGGAGGGGCGATGAAAAACTGTTTTTT
CDR3 protein: CASSEGRGDEKLFF

D gene: .
V gene: TRBV11-1
J gene: TRBJ2-3
clone size: few
CDR3 DNA: TGTGCCAGCAGCTTAGGCGTACTCAGCACAGATACGCAGTATTTT
CDR3 protein: CASSLGVLSTDTQYF

D gene: .
V gene: TRBV3-1
J gene: TRBJ2-1
clone size: .
CDR3 DNA: TGTGCCAGCAGCCAAGAAGGCTCACCGTCCTACAATGAGCAGTTCTTC
CDR3 protein: CASSQEGSPSYNEQFF

D gene: .
V gene: TRBV28
J gene: TRBJ2-6
clone size: many
CDR3 DNA: TGTGCCAGCAGTCCTCTTGGGGCCAACGTCCTGACTTTC
CDR3 protein: CASSPLGANVLTF

D gene: .
V gene: TRBV9
J gene: TRBJ2-1
clone size: .
CDR3 DNA: TGTGCCAGCAGCGTAGGAGGGGGCTCGGGAGATGAGCAGTTCTTC
CDR3 protein: CASSVGGGSGDEQFF

D gene: .
V gene: TRBV12-3/TRBV12-4
J gene: TRBJ1-5
clone size: .
CDR3 DNA: TGTGCCAGCACCCGATTGGGGGCCAATCAGCCCCAGCATTTT
CDR3 protein: CASTRLGANQPQHF

D gene: TRBD2
V gene: TRBV9
J gene: TRBJ2-1
clone size: few
CDR3 DNA: TGTGCCAGCAGCGTACTAGCGGGAGCCAACAATGAGCAGTTCTTC
CDR3 protein: CASSVLAGANNEQFF

D gene: .
V gene: TRBV20-1
J gene: TRBJ1-4
clone size: .
CDR3 DNA: TGCAGTGCTAGATCTGACCGTGGAATTGAAAAACTGTTTTTT
CDR3 protein: CSARSDRGIEKLFF

D gene: TRBD2
V gene: TRBV6-5
J gene: TRBJ2-1
clone size: few
CDR3 DNA: TGTGCCAGCAGTTACGGCCCCCGGACTAGCGGGAGGAATGAGCAGTTCTTC
CDR3 protein: CASSYGPRTSGRNEQFF

D gene: .
V gene: TRBV15
J gene: TRBJ2-3
clone size: .
CDR3 DNA: TGTGCCACCAGCAGAGATCAGCCAGGGAGAGGTGCAGATACGCAGTATTTT
CDR3 protein: CATSRDQPGRGADTQYF

D gene: TRBD2
V gene: TRBV7-3
J gene: TRBJ2-2
clone size: once
CDR3 DNA: TGTGCCAGCAGCCCAACCAGCGGGAGGAACACCGGGGAGCTGTTTTTT
CDR3 protein: CASSPTSGRNTGELFF

D gene: TRBD1
V gene: TRBV9
J gene: TRBJ2-7
clone size: many
CDR3 DNA: TGTGCCAGCAGCCTGGACAGGGGGGACTCCTACGAGCAGTACTTC
CDR3 protein: CASSLDRGDSYEQYF